The rows below give T cell receptor beta chains drawn from one sample of a study of response to subunit inactivated influenza vaccine. TCRdb itself ran the RT-PCR reads through MiXCR, one entry per CDR3 protein. The sample records about 540,000 distinct CDR3 sequences, around 25% being singletons. These data are also associated with another study on T cells expressing NK-cell markers.

Sequenced material: CD4+ T cells sorted from PBMCs, taken approximately 12 days after vaccination. The receptors stem from a man aged 50 or older who received an inactivated influenza vaccine. Each CDR3 is given with its conserved first and last residue. The D gene is left open where the match is weak. Size tells how often a clone was seen (once, few, many) or the class of an expanded clone, and some rows leave it out.

clone_size: few
v_call: TRBV20-1
d_call: -
j_call: TRBJ1-6
cdr3_nt: TGCAGTGCCAGGAAGGCAAACGATAATTCACCCCTCCACTTT
cdr3_aa: CSARKANDNSPLHF

clone_size: few
v_call: TRBV5-1
d_call: TRBD1
j_call: TRBJ2-7
cdr3_nt: TGCGCCAGCAGCCAAACAGGGGACTACGAGCAGTACTTC
cdr3_aa: CASSQTGDYEQYF

clone_size: few
v_call: TRBV20-1
d_call: -
j_call: TRBJ2-2
cdr3_nt: TGCAGTGCTGTCCCCGGCGGCGGCTTGAACACCGGGGAGCTGTTTTTT
cdr3_aa: CSAVPGGGLNTGELFF

clone_size: -
v_call: TRBV5-1
d_call: TRBD2
j_call: TRBJ2-1
cdr3_nt: TGCGCCAGCAGCTTGAGGGGGACTAGCGGGGTGAGCTCCTACAATGAGCAGTTCTTC
cdr3_aa: CASSLRGTSGVSSYNEQFF

clone_size: few
v_call: TRBV29-1
d_call: TRBD2
j_call: TRBJ2-1
cdr3_nt: TGCAGCGGCTGGGGACTAGCGGCTTCCTACAATGAGCAGTTCTTC
cdr3_aa: CSGWGLAASYNEQFF

clone_size: -
v_call: TRBV25-1
d_call: -
j_call: TRBJ2-6
cdr3_nt: TGTGCCAGCAGTGATCAAAGGCAGCCCTCTGGGGCCAACGTCCTGACTTTC
cdr3_aa: CASSDQRQPSGANVLTF

clone_size: -
v_call: TRBV20-1
d_call: -
j_call: TRBJ2-3
cdr3_nt: TGCAGTGTTGTCAGGAGGACAGATACGCAGTATTTT
cdr3_aa: CSVVRRTDTQYF

clone_size: -
v_call: TRBV5-1
d_call: -
j_call: TRBJ2-2
cdr3_nt: TGCGCCAGCAGCTTGGCAAGTGCCGGGGAGCTGTTTTTT
cdr3_aa: CASSLASAGELFF

clone_size: few
v_call: TRBV20-1
d_call: -
j_call: TRBJ1-2
cdr3_nt: TGCAGTGCAACCCAGGGTAACTATGGCTACACCTTC
cdr3_aa: CSATQGNYGYTF

clone_size: -
v_call: TRBV18
d_call: -
j_call: TRBJ2-5
cdr3_nt: TGTGCCAGCTCCCTCCAAGGCATCAACCAAGAGACCCAGTACTTC
cdr3_aa: CASSLQGINQETQYF

clone_size: -
v_call: TRBV15
d_call: TRBD2
j_call: TRBJ2-5
cdr3_nt: TGTGCCACCAGCAGAGATAGCGGGCAAGAGACCCAGTACTTC
cdr3_aa: CATSRDSGQETQYF

clone_size: few
v_call: TRBV12-3/TRBV12-4
d_call: -
j_call: TRBJ1-5
cdr3_nt: TGTGCCAGCAGTTTTATTCGTGATCAGCCCCAGCATTTT
cdr3_aa: CASSFIRDQPQHF

clone_size: -
v_call: TRBV12-3/TRBV12-4
d_call: -
j_call: TRBJ1-5
cdr3_nt: TGTGCCAGCAGTACATATGGGACGGGGGTCGGGCAGCCCCAGCATTTT
cdr3_aa: CASSTYGTGVGQPQHF

clone_size: -
v_call: TRBV4-3
d_call: -
j_call: TRBJ1-1
cdr3_nt: TGCGCCAGCAGCCAAAATTCCAGGGGACCAGCTTTCTTT
cdr3_aa: CASSQNSRGPAFF

clone_size: -
v_call: TRBV20-1
d_call: -
j_call: TRBJ1-4
cdr3_nt: TGCAGTGCTAGAGTCCGACGGACGGCCGCAGTTTTT
cdr3_aa: CSARVRRTAAVF

clone_size: -
v_call: TRBV30
d_call: TRBD1
j_call: TRBJ2-5
cdr3_nt: TGTGCCTGGACAGGACAGGGGGAGACCCAGTACTTC
cdr3_aa: CAWTGQGETQYF

clone_size: -
v_call: TRBV28
d_call: -
j_call: TRBJ2-1
cdr3_nt: TGTGCCAGCGTTTCAGGAGGGGGGGACTACAATGAGCAGTTCTTC
cdr3_aa: CASVSGGGDYNEQFF

clone_size: -
v_call: TRBV7-8
d_call: -
j_call: TRBJ2-7
cdr3_nt: TGTGCCAGCAGCTTAGGACTGCGTAGTAGATCCTACGAGCAGTACTTC
cdr3_aa: CASSLGLRSRSYEQYF

clone_size: few
v_call: TRBV10-3
d_call: -
j_call: TRBJ2-1
cdr3_nt: TGTGCCATCCTTTCGGGCAGGGATGAGCAGTTCTTC
cdr3_aa: CAILSGRDEQFF

clone_size: -
v_call: TRBV5-1
d_call: -
j_call: TRBJ2-7
cdr3_nt: TGCGCCAGCAGCATTGGGACCCTTACGAGCTCCTACGAGCAGTACTTC
cdr3_aa: CASSIGTLTSSYEQYF

clone_size: -
v_call: TRBV5-1
d_call: TRBD1
j_call: TRBJ1-6
cdr3_nt: TGCGCCAGCAGCATCGGACAGGGAGCCAATTCACCCCTCCACTTT
cdr3_aa: CASSIGQGANSPLHF

clone_size: few
v_call: TRBV9
d_call: TRBD2
j_call: TRBJ2-7
cdr3_nt: TGTGCCAGCAGCCCCCAGGGGACTAGCGGGTTCGTCGAGCAGTACTTC
cdr3_aa: CASSPQGTSGFVEQYF

clone_size: -
v_call: TRBV20-1
d_call: TRBD2
j_call: TRBJ2-7
cdr3_nt: TGCAGTGCTAGGAAACCGGGACTAGCGGAAACCTACGAGCAGTACTTC
cdr3_aa: CSARKPGLAETYEQYF